This TCR beta chain was profiled in a study of long-term antiretroviral therapy in people with HIV. The germline gives CDR1 SGDLS, CDR2 YYNGEE. CDR3 length: 15 residues. V was pared by 4 bases and J by 0 bases, with 11 bases between. Running of the v3.0 immunoSEQ assay took place at survey level. The repertoire was sequenced with immunoSEQ multiplex PCR; TCRdb's copy has only in-frame clones and lacks some. Among about 29,000 clones, over 90% were seen once, and the ten largest hold about 9.3%. This specimen was unsorted PBMCs, taken 6.2 years after starting antiretroviral therapy. This clonotype originated in a man aged 35-49 years with HIV. V is TRBV9 and J is TRBJ1-3; perhaps TRBD1 as D (6 bases). The CDR3 is CASSRQALSGNTIYF. CDR3 sequence (DNA): TGTGCCAGCAGCAGACAGGCCCTCTCTGGAAACACCATATATTTT.